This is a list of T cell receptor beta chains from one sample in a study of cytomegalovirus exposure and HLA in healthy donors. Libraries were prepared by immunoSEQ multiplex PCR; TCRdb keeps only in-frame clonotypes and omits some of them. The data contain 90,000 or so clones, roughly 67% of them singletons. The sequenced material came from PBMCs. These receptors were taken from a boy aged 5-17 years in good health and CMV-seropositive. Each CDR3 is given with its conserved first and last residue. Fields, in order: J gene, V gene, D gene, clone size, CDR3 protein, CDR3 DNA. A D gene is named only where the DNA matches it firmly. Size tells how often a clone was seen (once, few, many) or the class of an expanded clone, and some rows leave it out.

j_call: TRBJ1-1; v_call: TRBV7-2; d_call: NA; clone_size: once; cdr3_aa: CASSLVWGGNEAFF; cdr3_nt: TGTGCCAGCAGCTTAGTTTGGGGAGGGAATGAAGCTTTCTTT
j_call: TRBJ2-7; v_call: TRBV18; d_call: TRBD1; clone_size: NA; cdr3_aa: CASSRLGTGVDEQYF; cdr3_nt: TGTGCCAGCTCACGCCTCGGGACAGGGGTCGACGAGCAGTACTTC
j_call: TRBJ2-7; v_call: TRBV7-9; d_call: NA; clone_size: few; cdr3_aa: CASSPRGGTYEQYF; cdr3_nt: TGTGCCAGCAGCCCTCGGGGCGGGACCTACGAGCAGTACTTC
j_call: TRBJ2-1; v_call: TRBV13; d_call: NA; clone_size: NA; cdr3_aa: CASSPGNSWEVAYNEQFF; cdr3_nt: TGTGCCAGCAGCCCCGGAAATTCCTGGGAGGTGGCCTACAATGAGCAGTTCTTC
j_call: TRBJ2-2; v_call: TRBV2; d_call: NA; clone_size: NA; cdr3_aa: CASSEVWGGMRGPGELFF; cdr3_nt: TGTGCCAGCAGTGAAGTCTGGGGAGGTATGAGAGGACCCGGGGAGCTGTTTTTT
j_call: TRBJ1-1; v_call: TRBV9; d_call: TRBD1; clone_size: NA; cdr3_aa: CASSSGGQGREAFF; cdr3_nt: TGTGCCAGCAGCTCAGGGGGGCAGGGTCGTGAAGCTTTCTTT
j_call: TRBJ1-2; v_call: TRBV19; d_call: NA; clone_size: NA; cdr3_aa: CASSISGDNYGYTF; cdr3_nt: TGTGCCAGTAGTATCAGCGGGGATAACTATGGCTACACCTTC
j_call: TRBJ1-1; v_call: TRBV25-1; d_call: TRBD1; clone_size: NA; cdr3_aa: CASSENRGLGNTEAFF; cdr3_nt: TGTGCCAGCAGTGAGAACAGGGGGCTCGGGAACACTGAAGCTTTCTTT
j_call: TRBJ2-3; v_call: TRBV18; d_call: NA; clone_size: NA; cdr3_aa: CASCDSPGDTQYF; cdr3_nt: TGTGCCAGCTGTGACTCCCCCGGGGATACGCAGTATTTT
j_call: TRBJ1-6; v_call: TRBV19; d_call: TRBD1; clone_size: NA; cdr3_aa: CASSPSGTGKTLHF; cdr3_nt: TGTGCCAGTAGTCCCTCCGGGACAGGGAAAACCCTCCACTTT
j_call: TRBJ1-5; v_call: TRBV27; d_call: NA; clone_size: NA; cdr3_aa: CASSSTRNQPQHF; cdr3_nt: TGTGCCAGCAGTTCCACTCGCAATCAGCCCCAGCATTTT
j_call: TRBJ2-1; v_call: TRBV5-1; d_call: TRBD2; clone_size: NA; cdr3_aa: CASSLESASGRAQQLF; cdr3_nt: TGCGCCAGCAGCTTGGAGTCGGCTAGCGGGAGGGCTCAGCAGCTCTTC
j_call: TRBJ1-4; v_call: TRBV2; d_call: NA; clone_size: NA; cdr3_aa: CASRGTGSSSEKLFF; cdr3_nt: TGTGCCAGCAGGGGGACTGGCTCTTCTAGTGAAAAACTGTTTTTT
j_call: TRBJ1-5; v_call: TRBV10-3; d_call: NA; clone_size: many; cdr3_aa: CAISDTGLDQPQHF; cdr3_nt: TGTGCCATCAGTGATACAGGGTTGGATCAGCCCCAGCATTTT
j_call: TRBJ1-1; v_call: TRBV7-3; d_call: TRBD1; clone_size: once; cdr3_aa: CASSLTGDRENTEAFF; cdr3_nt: TGTGCCAGCAGCTTAACCGGGGACAGAGAGAACACTGAAGCTTTCTTT
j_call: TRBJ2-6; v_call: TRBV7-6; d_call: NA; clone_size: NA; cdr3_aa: CASSINSGANVLTF; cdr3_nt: TGTGCCAGCAGTATTAACTCTGGGGCCAACGTCCTGACTTTC
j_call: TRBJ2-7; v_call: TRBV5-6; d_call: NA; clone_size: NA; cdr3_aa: CASSLRDSFKYEQYF; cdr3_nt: TGTGCCAGCAGCCTCCGGGACTCCTTTAAGTACGAGCAGTACTTC
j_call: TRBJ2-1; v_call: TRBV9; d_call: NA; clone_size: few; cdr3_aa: CASSVGARGPLGNEQFF; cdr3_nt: TGTGCCAGCAGCGTAGGAGCGCGGGGGCCCTTAGGCAATGAGCAGTTCTTC
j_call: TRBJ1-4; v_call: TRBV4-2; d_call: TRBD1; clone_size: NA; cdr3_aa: CASSQGTGGGLANEKLFF; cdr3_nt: TGTGCCAGCAGCCAAGGGACAGGGGGGGGGTTGGCTAATGAAAAACTGTTTTTT
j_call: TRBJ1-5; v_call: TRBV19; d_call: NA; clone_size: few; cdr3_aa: CASRNRDYNQPQHF; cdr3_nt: TGTGCCAGTAGGAACAGGGATTACAATCAGCCCCAGCATTTT
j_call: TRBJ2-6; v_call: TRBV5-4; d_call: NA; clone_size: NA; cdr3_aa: CASSLRDSGANVLTF; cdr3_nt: TGTGCCAGCAGCTTGAGAGATTCTGGGGCCAACGTCCTGACTTTC
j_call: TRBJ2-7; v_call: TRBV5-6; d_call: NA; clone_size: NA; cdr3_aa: CASSSPWRYEQYF; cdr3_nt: TGTGCCAGCAGCTCCCCGTGGCGGTACGAGCAGTACTTC
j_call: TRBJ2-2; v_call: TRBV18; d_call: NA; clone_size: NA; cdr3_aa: CASSVRAGELFF; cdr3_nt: TGTGCCAGCTCGGTGAGGGCCGGGGAGCTGTTTTTT
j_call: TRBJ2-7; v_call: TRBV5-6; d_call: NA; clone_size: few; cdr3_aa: CASSLRSYEQYF; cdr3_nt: TGTGCCAGCAGCCTCCGCTCCTACGAGCAGTACTTC
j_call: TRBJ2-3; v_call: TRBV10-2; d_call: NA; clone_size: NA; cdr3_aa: CASSEMWRAYPSDTQYF; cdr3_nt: TGCGCCAGCAGTGAGATGTGGAGGGCCTACCCGTCAGATACGCAGTATTTT
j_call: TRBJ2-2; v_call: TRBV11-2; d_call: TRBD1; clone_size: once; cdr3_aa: CASSLPGQGGGELFF; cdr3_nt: TGTGCCAGCAGCCTACCGGGACAGGGAGGCGGGGAGCTGTTTTTT
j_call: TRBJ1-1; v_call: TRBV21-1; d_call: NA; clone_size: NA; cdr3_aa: CASSKEDTGSARAFF; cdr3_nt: TGTGCCAGCAGCAAAGAAGACACAGGGAGTGCCAGAGCTTTCTTT
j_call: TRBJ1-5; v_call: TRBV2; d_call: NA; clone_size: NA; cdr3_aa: CASNSAWGNQPQNF; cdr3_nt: TGTGCCAGCAATTCGGCGTGGGGCAATCAGCCCCAGAATTTT
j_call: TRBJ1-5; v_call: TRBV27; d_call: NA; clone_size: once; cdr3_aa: CASSISSSQPQHF; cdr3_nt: TGTGCCAGCAGTATTTCTTCGAGCCAGCCCCAGCATTTT
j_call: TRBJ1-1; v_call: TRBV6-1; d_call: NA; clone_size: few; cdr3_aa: CASSVGDTEAFF; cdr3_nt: TGTGCCAGCAGTGTAGGGGACACTGAAGCTTTCTTT
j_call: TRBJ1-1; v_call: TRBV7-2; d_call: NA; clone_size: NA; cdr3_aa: CASSAGGGRTEAFF; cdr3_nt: TGTGCCAGCAGCGCCGGGGGGGGGCGCACTGAAGCTTTCTTT
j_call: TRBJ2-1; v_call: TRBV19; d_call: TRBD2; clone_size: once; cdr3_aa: CASSPGTSGGATQFF; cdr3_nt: TGTGCCAGTAGTCCCGGGACTAGCGGGGGGGCGACGCAGTTCTTC
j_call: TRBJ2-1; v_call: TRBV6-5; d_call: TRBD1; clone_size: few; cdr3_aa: CASSPTGGRREQFF; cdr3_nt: TGTGCCAGCAGTCCAACAGGGGGGAGGCGTGAGCAGTTCTTC
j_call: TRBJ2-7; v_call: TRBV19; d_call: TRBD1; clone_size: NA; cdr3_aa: CASSSGTGGYEQYF; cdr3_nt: TGTGCCAGCTCCTCCGGGACAGGGGGCTACGAGCAGTACTTC
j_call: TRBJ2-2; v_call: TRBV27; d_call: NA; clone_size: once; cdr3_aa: CASSPRVQTGELFF; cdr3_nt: TGTGCCAGCAGTCCCCGGGTCCAAACCGGGGAGCTGTTTTTT
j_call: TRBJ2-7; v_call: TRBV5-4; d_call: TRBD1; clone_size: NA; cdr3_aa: CASSSRDSEQYF; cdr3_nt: TGTGCCAGCAGCAGCCGGGACAGCGAGCAGTACTTC
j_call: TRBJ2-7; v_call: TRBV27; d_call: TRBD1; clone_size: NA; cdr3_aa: CASSFTGTGAYEQYF; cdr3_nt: TGTGCCAGCAGTTTTACAGGGACAGGGGCCTACGAGCAGTACTTC
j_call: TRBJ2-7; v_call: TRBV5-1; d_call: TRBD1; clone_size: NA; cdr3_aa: CASALGQGAGEQYF; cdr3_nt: TGCGCCTCCGCGCTTGGGCAGGGGGCGGGCGAGCAGTACTTC
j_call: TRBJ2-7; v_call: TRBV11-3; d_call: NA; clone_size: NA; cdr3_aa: CASSYGRGSYEQYF; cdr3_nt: TGTGCCAGCAGCTACGGTAGAGGGTCCTACGAGCAGTACTTC
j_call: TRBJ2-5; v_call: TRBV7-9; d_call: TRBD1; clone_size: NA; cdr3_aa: CSSSLGAGTGRETQYF; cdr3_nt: TGTTCCAGCAGCTTAGGTGCGGGGACAGGTCGGGAGACCCAGTACTTC